Below are 21 T cell receptor beta chains sequenced from a single sample in a study of beta chain features in type 1 diabetes. These receptors have no known antigen. Study findings and constraints: TCRB CDR3s from Type 1 diabetes patients were moderately but significantly shorter in all four CD4+ subsets.

Expressed TCRB transcripts were sequenced because the entire RNA isolate underwent reverse transcription. The repertoire was sequenced with immunoSEQ multiplex PCR; TCRdb's copy has only in-frame clones and lacks some. This table has around 710,000 clones, around 11% appearing once. The sample consisted of naive CD4+ T cells from blood. Source of these receptors: a man aged 30 to 39 with type 1 diabetes.

The table lists this clone with a few counts. The chain has TRBV9 and TRBJ2-5, with a weak D call TRBD1 (5 bases). Looked up from germline, CDR1 is SGDLS and CDR2 is YYNGEE. This CDR3 is 15 amino acids long. Trimming shortened V by 0 bases and J by 1 base, and 10 bases separated the two germline ends. CDR3 loop: CASSVGQQFQETQYF. The CDR3 DNA reads as TGTGCCAGCAGCGTAGGACAGCAATTCCAAGAGACCCAGTACTTC.

The chain uses TRBV7-2 and TRBJ1-3; no reliable D call. V gave up 3 bases and J gave up 0 bases, with 9 bases separating them. Germline-derived CDR1 and CDR2 are SGHTA and FQGNSA. The CDR3 is made up of 15 amino acids. CDR3 in DNA: TGTGCCAGCAGCTTGTTAGTAGTCTCTGGAAACACCATATATTTT. Protein product: CASSLLVVSGNTIYF.

This clone was detected a few times. V and J are TRBV30 and TRBJ2-6; D is perhaps TRBD1 (6 bases). Trimming stripped 1 base from V and 4 bases from J, with 14 bases between. This CDR3 has 16 residues. Germline lookup yields CDR1 GTSNPN and CDR2 SVGIG (reference sequence). The CDR3 protein is CAWSDLRGSGANVLTF. The CDR3 DNA is TGTGCCTGGAGTGACCTCAGGGGTTCAGGGGCCAACGTCCTGACTTTC.

This clone showed up just a few times. The CDR3 DNA reads as TGTGCCAGCAGCCCGAGCGGCCCGTACAATGAGCAGTTCTTC. It specifies CASSPSGPYNEQFF. This chain links TRBV11-2 with TRBJ2-1, with a tentative D call TRBD2 (5 bases). Trimming removed 5 bases at V and 4 bases at J, with 12 bases between. The germline CDR1 and CDR2 sequences are SGHAT and FQNNGV. This CDR3 contains 14 residues. The whole variable domain, filled in from reference TRBV11-2 and TRBJ2-1, reads EAGVAQSPRYKIIEKRQSVAFWCNPISGHATLYWYQQILGQGPKLLIQFQNNGVVDDSQLPKDRFSAERLKGVDSTLKIQPAKLEDSAVYLCASSPSGPYNEQFFGPGTRLTVL.

The sample holds a few counts of this clone. The chain uses TRBV4-2 and TRBJ2-7, with D perhaps given as TRBD1 or TRBD2 (5 bases each). V lost 1 base to trimming and J lost 2 bases, with 18 bases between them. The CDR3 totals 17 residues. In germline, CDR1 is LGHNA, CDR2 YNFKEQ. The CDR3 region is CASSQGSVVGTTYEQYF. The DNA of the CDR3 is TGTGCCAGCAGCCAAGGCTCGGTCGTGGGGACCACCTACGAGCAGTACTTC.

This clone was recorded a few times. The rearrangement uses TRBV28 and TRBJ2-1; TRBD1 matches at 11 bases. The CDR3 covers 15 residues. CDR1 and CDR2 (germline): MDHEN, SYDVKM. J gave up 3 bases and V 6 bases, and 4 bases lay outside the gene matches. This CDR3 reads CASRLGTGGYNEQFF. For the CDR3, the DNA is TGTGCCAGCAGATTGGGGACAGGGGGCTACAATGAGCAGTTCTTC.

Note on this clone: Other DNA sequences in this specimen translate into the identical CDR3. The genes are TRBV6-5 and TRBJ2-7; 7 bases are a match to TRBD2. Trimming cost V 5 bases and J 1 base; bases outside gene matches: 8. The CDR3 is 15 residues long. Germline V CDR1 and CDR2: MNHEY, SVGAGI. The CDR3 nucleotides are TGTGCCAGCAGTCTCAGCGGGACGGTGTCCTACGAGCAGTACTTC. This gives the protein CASSLSGTVSYEQYF.

This chain joins TRBV10-3 and TRBJ1-2; 9 bases fit TRBD1. With V trimmed by 5 bases and J by 6 bases, 4 bases remained unmatched. The CDR3 extends over 13 amino acids. Per germline, CDR1 ENHRY and CDR2 SYGVKD. CDR3 sequence: CAISSGQGDGYTF. The CDR3 DNA is TGTGCCATCAGTTCGGGACAGGGTGATGGCTACACCTTC.

This clone appeared a few times. This sequence joins TRBV6-1 and TRBJ1-4; D uncertain. V lost 4 bases to trimming and J lost 8 bases, with 14 bases between them. The CDR3 is 14 residues long. CDR1 is MNHNS, CDR2 SASEGT, per germline. The CDR3: CASSAAGLEEKLFF. CDR3 in DNA: TGTGCCAGCAGTGCGGCGGGTTTAGAGGAAAAACTGTTTTTT.

This chain uses TRBV9 with TRBJ2-2; D ambiguous. In germline, CDR1 is SGDLS, CDR2 YYNGEE. The CDR3 length is 12 residues. V shed 2 bases and J shed 7 bases, with 6 bases lying between them. The CDR3 DNA reads TGTGCCAGCAGCGTTCCCCACGGGGAGCTGTTTTTT. Encoded protein: CASSVPHGELFF.

The chain is built from TRBV27 and TRBJ2-1, with D possibly called TRBD1 or TRBD2 (5 bases each). V was pared by 3 bases and J by 0 bases, with 12 bases between. Germline values: CDR1 MNHEY, CDR2 SMNVEV (reference sequence). This CDR3 is 16 amino acids long. The CDR3 DNA reads as TGTGCCAGCAGTTTTCAGCGGCAGGGCTCCTACAATGAGCAGTTCTTC. Protein sequence: CASSFQRQGSYNEQFF.

The sample holds a few counts of this clone. With a much larger clone just one base away, this may be a read error. This sample includes further DNA sequences coding for the same CDR3. The chain recombines TRBV7-9 with TRBJ2-7; D gene uncertain. Trimming removed 5 bases from V and 4 bases from J, with 6 bases in between. The CDR3 covers 11 residues. Germline CDR1 reads SEHNR; CDR2 reads FQNEAQ (reference sequence). DNA of the CDR3: TGTGCCAGCAGCCCCTCGTACGAGCAGTACTTC. It translates to CASSPSYEQYF.

This chain uses TRBV7-9 with TRBJ2-1, with TRBD2 matching 13 bases. The CDR3 runs to 18 residues. Germline assignment: CDR1 SEHNR and CDR2 FQNEAQ (reference sequence). The trim removed 6 bases at V and 0 bases at J, leaving 8 bases unmatched. CDR3 in amino acids: CASSGWGTSGVSYNEQFF. Written as DNA, the CDR3 is TGTGCCAGCAGTGGATGGGGGACTAGCGGGGTCTCCTACAATGAGCAGTTCTTC.

V gene TRBV11-2 combines with J gene TRBJ1-1, with D possibly TRBD1 on 6 matching bases. CDR3 length: 13 amino acids. CDR1 is SGHAT, CDR2 FQNNGV, per germline. The CDR3, as DNA: TGTGCACTACAGGGTTCAATGAACACTGAAGCTTTCTTT. Amino acids: CALQGSMNTEAFF. Supplemented by reference TRBV11-2 and TRBJ1-1, the full variable domain reads EAGVAQSPRYKIIEKRQSVAFWCNPISGHATLYWYQQILGQGPKLLIQFQNNGVVDDSQLPKDRFSAERLKGVDSTLKIQPAKLEDSAVYLCALQGSMNTEAFFGQGTRLTVV.

This clone was detected a few times. The chain links TRBV28 to TRBJ2-1; D not resolved. V lost 1 base and J 3 bases, leaving 4 bases between the germline ends. From germline, CDR1 is MDHEN and CDR2 SYDVKM. The CDR3 spans 13 residues. CDR3 region: CASSLYSYNEQFF. In DNA, the CDR3 is TGTGCCAGCAGTTTATACAGCTACAATGAGCAGTTCTTC. Filled out from reference TRBV28 and TRBJ2-1, the complete variable domain reads DVKVTQSSRYLVKRTGEKVFLECVQDMDHENMFWYRQDPGLGLRLIYFSYDVKMKEKGDIPEGYSVSREKKERFSLILESASTNQTSMYLCASSLYSYNEQFFGPGTRLTVL.

This clone turned up a few times. This chain uses TRBV9 with TRBJ2-2, with D maybe TRBD2 (6 bases). Between the trimmed V and J ends, which lost 1 base and 3 bases, there was a span of 13 bases. Per the germline V gene, CDR1 is SGDLS and CDR2 is YYNGEE. The CDR3 spans 16 residues. Here the CDR3 DNA reads TGTGCCAGCAGCGTAACGGTTTTAGCGGACACCGGGGAGCTGTTTTTT. Translation: CASSVTVLADTGELFF.

The J gene is TRBJ1-4, the V gene TRBV28; the D gene is possibly TRBD1 (6 bases). This CDR3 contains 15 residues. The V gene lost 8 bases and the J gene lost 7 bases, with 20 bases spanning the gap. Per germline, CDR1 MDHEN and CDR2 SYDVKM. This CDR3 is CASGEQGSGSEKLFF. DNA for the CDR3: TGTGCCAGCGGCGAACAGGGATCGGGTAGTGAAAAACTGTTTTTT.

The rearrangement uses TRBV21-1 and TRBJ2-7; the table names TRBD1, a call not compared with the DNA. TRBV21-1 corresponds to a pseudogene. The CDR3 runs 13 residues. The CDR3 sequence is CASSPGQGYEQYF. As DNA, the CDR3 is TGTGCCAGCAGCCCGGGACAGGGTTACGAGCAGTACTTC.

This clone was recorded a few times. CDR3 nucleotide sequence: TGTGCCAGCAGTCGTCCCGGGACAGGGAACTCACCCCTCCACTTT. It translates to CASSRPGTGNSPLHF. The chain employs TRBV6-5 and TRBJ1-6; 9 bases align to TRBD1. This CDR3 contains 15 residues. The V gene end was trimmed by 5 bases and the J gene end by 10 bases; junction bases not matched to a gene: 9. Germline CDR1 and CDR2: MNHEY and SVGAGI.

This sequence joins TRBV5-4 and TRBJ2-5; D remains unclear. The germline V gene has CDR1 SGHNT and CDR2 YYREEE (reference sequence). V lost 4 bases, J lost 5 bases, and 9 bases lay in between. This CDR3 spans 12 amino acids. The chain's CDR3 is CASSQKRETQYF. Written as DNA, the CDR3 is TGTGCCAGCAGCCAAAAAAGGGAGACCCAGTACTTC.

V is TRBV7-6 and J is TRBJ2-1; D is uncertain. This CDR3 spans 15 amino acids. Germline CDR1 reads SGHVS; CDR2 reads FNYEAQ. V dropped 5 bases and J dropped 2 bases, with 13 bases sitting between them. In DNA form, the CDR3 reads TGTGCCAGCAGCCTTTCTCATACTGCCTACAATGAGCAGTTCTTC. It codes for CASSLSHTAYNEQFF.